Following are 16 T cell receptor beta chains from one sample sequenced in a study of T cell responses to AZD1222 COVID-19 vaccine. Sequencing used immunoSEQ multiplex PCR; TCRdb keeps in-frame clones, though not all of them. The sample consists of about 140,000 clones, about 93% of them appearing once. This material consisted of peripheral blood, taken 28 days after the second AZD1222 dose. These receptors came from an adult who received the AZD1222 COVID-19 vaccine.

V is TRBV7-9 and J is TRBJ1-5, with D perhaps matching TRBD1 (5 bases). CDR1 and CDR2 from the germline V gene are SEHNR and FQNEAQ (reference sequence). Trimming stripped 8 bases from V and 0 bases from J, with 11 bases between. CDR3 size: 14 residues. The CDR3: CASQEQDSNQPQHF. The CDR3 DNA follows: TGTGCCAGCCAAGAACAGGATAGCAATCAGCCCCAGCATTTT.

The gene calls are TRBV27 and TRBJ2-2; no firm D call. The germline gives CDR1 MNHEY, CDR2 SMNVEV (reference sequence). This CDR3 is built from 14 residues. Trimming stripped 5 bases from V and 2 bases from J, with 9 bases between. Here the CDR3 reads CASSHGFNTGELFF. In DNA, the CDR3 is TGTGCCAGCAGTCACGGATTTAACACCGGGGAGCTGTTTTTT.

This chain joins TRBV7-2 and TRBJ1-1; D gene unclear. CDR1 is SGHTA, CDR2 FQGNSA, per germline. Trimming shortened V by 1 base and J by 7 bases, and 16 bases separated the two germline ends. The CDR3 loop spans 15 amino acids. The CDR3 spells CASSLVGRRTNEAFF. The CDR3 bases are TGTGCCAGCAGCTTAGTGGGCAGGAGGACTAATGAAGCTTTCTTT.

This chain links TRBV18 with TRBJ1-2; 9 positions agree with TRBD1. This CDR3 is 13 amino acids long. Germline V gene data show CDR1 as KGHSH and CDR2 as LQKENI. Trimming removed 2 bases from V and 8 bases from J; junction bases left unmatched: 3. CDR3 in amino acids: CASSPRTGEGYTF. CDR3 coding DNA: TGTGCCAGCTCACCAAGGACAGGGGAAGGCTACACCTTC.

The chain has TRBV10-3 and TRBJ2-1; 8 nucleotides match TRBD2. CDR3 length equals 15 residues. Losses at the gene ends were 7 bases for V and 6 bases for J; bases not matched to a gene: 11. Germline CDR1 and CDR2: ENHRY and SYGVKD. CDR3 sequence (DNA): TGTGCCATCAACAATCCGGGGGGGCGTAGCAATGAGCAGTTCTTC. As protein: CAINNPGGRSNEQFF.

The V and J genes are TRBV19 and TRBJ2-3; 8 positions agree with TRBD1. Germline CDR1 and CDR2: LNHDA and SQIVND (reference sequence). The CDR3 is made up of 15 amino acids. The ends lost 6 bases at V and 5 bases at J; junction bases unmatched: 10. The CDR3 loop reads CASSLDRAKGDTQYF. The CDR3 DNA reads TGTGCCAGTAGCTTGGACAGGGCCAAGGGAGATACGCAGTATTTT.

The CDR3 spells CASSIDPGSYGYTF. DNA of the CDR3: TGTGCCAGTAGTATAGATCCGGGCTCCTATGGCTACACCTTC. The chain is built from TRBV19 and TRBJ1-2; D is unclear. Trimming left V 0 bases short and J 4 bases short, with 9 bases between. The CDR3 has 14 residues. Germline CDR1 LNHDA, CDR2 SQIVND (reference sequence).

V gene TRBV19 combines with J gene TRBJ2-5, with 11 bases that match TRBD1. This CDR3 is 14 amino acids long. Germline V CDR1 and CDR2: LNHDA, SQIVND (reference sequence). V lost 9 bases and J lost 4; bases outside the gene matches: 7. The CDR3 loop reads CASGEGTGGETQYF. CDR3 coding DNA: TGTGCCAGCGGGGAGGGGACAGGGGGAGAGACCCAGTACTTC.

The chain uses TRBV27 and TRBJ2-5; D is undetermined. CDR3 length: 11 residues. Trimming took 1 base from V and 7 from J, leaving 4 bases between them. The V gene's germline CDR1 is MNHEY and CDR2 SMNVEV (reference sequence). The CDR3 loop reads CASSLWGTQYF. In DNA form, the CDR3 reads TGTGCCAGCAGTTTATGGGGGACCCAGTACTTC.

V is TRBV5-1 and J is TRBJ1-1, with D hard to call. CDR1 is SGHRS and CDR2 is YFSETQ in the germline V gene. This CDR3 comprises 15 residues. The V gene lost 3 bases and the J gene lost 0 bases, with 12 bases spanning the gap. CDR3 nucleotide sequence: TGCGCCAGCAGCTGGGGTCCGGAAATGAACACTGAAGCTTTCTTT. Its protein is CASSWGPEMNTEAFF.

The rearrangement joins TRBV18 to TRBJ2-5; 9 bases are a match to TRBD2. Trimming removed 1 base from V and 5 bases from J; junction bases left unmatched: 14. CDR3 length: 18 residues. Germline CDR1 reads KGHSH; CDR2 reads LQKENI. The CDR3 reads CASSPQRLAGYTGETQYF. The CDR3 coding sequence is TGTGCCAGCTCACCACAGCGGCTAGCGGGATATACGGGGGAGACCCAGTACTTC.

The gene calls are TRBV5-1 and TRBJ1-1; D may be TRBD1 (6 bases). Trimming pared 4 bases from V and 1 base from J, leaving 14 bases between. The V gene's germline CDR1 is SGHRS and CDR2 YFSETQ. The CDR3 runs to 15 residues. CDR3: CASSREQQGNTEAFF. CDR3 DNA sequence: TGCGCCAGCAGCCGCGAACAACAGGGGAACACTGAAGCTTTCTTT.

The chain uses TRBV4-2 and TRBJ1-1; D gene uncertain. The CDR3 has 15 amino acids. In germline, CDR1 is LGHNA, CDR2 YNFKEQ. The V end lost 1 base, the J end lost 5 bases, and 14 bases lay between the germline ends. CDR3 DNA sequence: TGTGCCAGCAGCCAAGCTCAGGCAGGTGGGACTGAAGCTTTCTTT. Protein product: CASSQAQAGGTEAFF.

This clone was observed once. The rearrangement joins TRBV12-5 to TRBJ1-4; D remains ambiguous. The CDR3 loop spans 15 amino acids. Germline V gene data show CDR1 as LGHNT and CDR2 as FRNRAP. V lost 1 base, J lost 5 bases, and 11 bases lay in between. The CDR3, as DNA: TGTGCTAGTGGTTTGGACAGAATGGGGAATGAAAAACTGTTTTTT. Amino acid sequence: CASGLDRMGNEKLFF.

The chain links TRBV19 to TRBJ1-4; a possible D gene is TRBD1 (5 bases). The ends were cut back, 7 bases at V and 3 bases at J, with 9 bases in the middle. CDR3 length equals 13 residues. The germline V gene has CDR1 LNHDA and CDR2 SQIVND (reference sequence). The CDR3 nucleotides are TGTGCCAGTAATAGGACACCTAATGAAAAACTGTTTTTT. Encoded protein: CASNRTPNEKLFF.

The chain couples TRBV27 to TRBJ1-4; 7 nucleotides agree with TRBD1. V lost 6 bases to trimming and J lost 8 bases; unmatched junction nucleotides: 9. The CDR3 contains 14 residues. Germline CDR1 is MNHEY and CDR2 is SMNVEV (reference sequence). CDR3 in DNA: TGTGCCAGCAGCTCCCGTCTCAGGGGGGAAAAACTGTTTTTT. This sequence encodes CASSSRLRGEKLFF. Full variable domain (missing parts from reference TRBV27 and TRBJ1-4): EAQVTQNPRYLITVTGKKLTVTCSQNMNHEYMSWYRQDPGLGLRQIYYSMNVEVTDKGDVPEGYKVSRKEKRNFPLILESPSPNQTSLYFCASSSRLRGEKLFFGSGTQLSVL.